Reported below is one T cell receptor beta chain. This sample is drawn from a study of blood T cells in healthy people across ages. Study at large: Template switching caught about one barcoded beta molecule for each two T cells.

The individuals who served as donors were healthy Caucasians living in Russia, aged about 6 to 100. Isolation recovered at least 6.5 million PBMCs from every sample. Primers used in a second PCR of roughly 6 to 11 cycles were a sample-barcoded 5' primer and a J-beta primer mix. Tags on each cDNA molecule came from a template-switch adaptor with 12 random nucleotides. TCRdb fed the 5' RACE reads into MiXCR, producing one record per CDR3 protein. The data hold 790,000 or so distinct CDR3 sequences, with around 45% observed a single time. The clonotype originates from an elderly man in good health. Specimen: blood.

The CDR3 spells CSANGQQETQYF. The DNA for the CDR3 is TGCAGTGCTAATGGACAGCAAGAGACCCAGTACTTC. V gene TRBV20-1 combines with J gene TRBJ2-5; perhaps TRBD1 as D (6 bases). CDR1 and CDR2 (germline): DFQATT, SNEGSKA (reference sequence). Between the trimmed V and J ends, which lost 4 bases and 2 bases, there was a span of 8 bases. CDR3 length equals 12 residues.